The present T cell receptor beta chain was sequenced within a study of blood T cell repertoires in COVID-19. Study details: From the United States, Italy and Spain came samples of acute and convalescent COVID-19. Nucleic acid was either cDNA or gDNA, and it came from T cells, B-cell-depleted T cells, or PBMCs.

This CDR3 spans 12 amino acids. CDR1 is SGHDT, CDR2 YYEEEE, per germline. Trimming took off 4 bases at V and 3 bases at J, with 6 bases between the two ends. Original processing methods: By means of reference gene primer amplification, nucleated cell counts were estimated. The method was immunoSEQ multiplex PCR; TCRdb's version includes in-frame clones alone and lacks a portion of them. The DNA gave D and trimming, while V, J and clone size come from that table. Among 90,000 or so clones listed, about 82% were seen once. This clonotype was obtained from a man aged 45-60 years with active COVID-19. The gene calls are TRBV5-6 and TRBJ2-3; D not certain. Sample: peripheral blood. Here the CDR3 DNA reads TGTGCCAGCAGCCCCCAGACAGATACGCAGTATTTT. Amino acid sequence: CASSPQTDTQYF.